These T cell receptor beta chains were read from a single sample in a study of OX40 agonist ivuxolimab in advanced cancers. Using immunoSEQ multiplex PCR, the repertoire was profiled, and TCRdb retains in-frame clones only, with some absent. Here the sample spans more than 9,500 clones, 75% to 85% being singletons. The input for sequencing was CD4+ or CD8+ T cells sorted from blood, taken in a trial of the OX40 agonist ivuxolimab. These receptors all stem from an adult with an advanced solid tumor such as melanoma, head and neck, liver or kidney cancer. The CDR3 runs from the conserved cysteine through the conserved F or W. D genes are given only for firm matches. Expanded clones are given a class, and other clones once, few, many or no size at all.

TGCGCCAGCAGCTTGGGGACGGGGTTGTACCGGGTGAACACTGAAGCTTTCTTT CASSLGTGLYRVNTEAFF - TRBJ1-1 TRBV5-1 -
TGTGCCAGTAGGGTGACTAGGGATTCCGGGGAGCTGTTTTTT CASRVTRDSGELFF - TRBJ2-2 TRBV19 -
TGTGCCTGGACTTCGACCGACGAAGCAACTGAAGCTTTCTTT CAWTSTDEATEAFF - TRBJ1-1 TRBV30 -
TGTGCCATCAGTGAGCTGGGGGATCGGGACACAGATACGCAGTATTTT CAISELGDRDTDTQYF - TRBJ2-3 TRBV10-3 -
TGTGCCAGCAGCTTAAGAAGTCTACCCTTCACAGATACGCAGTATTTT CASSLRSLPFTDTQYF - TRBJ2-3 TRBV7-6 -
TGTGCCAGCAGCTCATTCAGCGGGAGGGTTGCAGATACGCAGTATTTT CASSSFSGRVADTQYF - TRBJ2-3 TRBV13 TRBD2
TGTGCCAGCAGTTACTCGAGGGTAGGGGGGAACTATGGCTACACCTTC CASSYSRVGGNYGYTF - TRBJ1-2 TRBV6-5 -
TGTGCCAGTAGTATCCCGGGACGGAAAAGAGTGGACGAAAAACTGTTTTTT CASSIPGRKRVDEKLFF few TRBJ1-4 TRBV19 -
TGTGCCAGCAGGCTAGACGAGCAGTACTTC CASRLDEQYF - TRBJ2-7 TRBV2 -
TGTGCCAGCAAGCCTAGCGGGGGGCCCGCCTACGAGCAGTACTTC CASKPSGGPAYEQYF once TRBJ2-7 TRBV2 TRBD2
TGTGCCAGCAGTTTATCTGGACAGGGTTCCTACGAGCAGTACTTC CASSLSGQGSYEQYF once TRBJ2-7 TRBV27 TRBD1
TGTGCCAGCACGGTAGCGGGGGGGCCGGATGAGCAGTTCTTC CASTVAGGPDEQFF once TRBJ2-1 TRBV27 TRBD2
TGTGCCAGCACCGAGCGTCCGGGGGCGCGAGAGACCCAGTACTTC CASTERPGARETQYF - TRBJ2-5 TRBV7-6 -
TGCGCCAGCAGCCAAGATGGGGACCACTTCTACGAGCAGTACTTC CASSQDGDHFYEQYF - TRBJ2-7 TRBV4-1 -
TGTGCCAGTAGTATTCTAGCGGGGGAGTACAATGAGCAGTTCTTC CASSILAGEYNEQFF once TRBJ2-1 TRBV19 TRBD2
TGTGCCAGCAGCTTGTGGGGGAGGGGGATGGGGGAGCAGTACTTC CASSLWGRGMGEQYF - TRBJ2-7 TRBV5-6 -
TGTGCCAGCAGTTTTTCCAGGGCGGGCAATCAGCCCCAGCATTTT CASSFSRAGNQPQHF - TRBJ1-5 TRBV27 -
TGTGCCAGCAGCAAAGACGGGGGGGTAAGCGGACAGGGATATGGCTACACCTTC CASSKDGGVSGQGYGYTF - TRBJ1-2 TRBV21-1 -
TGTGCCAGCAGCTCAGTCGCGCGGGAGTACACCGGGGAGCTGTTTTTT CASSSVAREYTGELFF - TRBJ2-2 TRBV11-3 TRBD2
TGTGCCTGGAGTGGGGAAGGGGCCAACACTGAAGCTTTCTTT CAWSGEGANTEAFF - TRBJ1-1 TRBV30 -
TGCGCCAGCAGCTTGGGCACTAATCAGCCCCAGCATTTT CASSLGTNQPQHF few TRBJ1-5 TRBV5-1 -
TGTGCCAACTCCTTGACGCTAGCGGGCACAGATACGCAGTATTTT CANSLTLAGTDTQYF - TRBJ2-3 TRBV7-9 TRBD2